These 14 T cell receptor beta chains were all obtained from the same sample, sequenced in a study of human T cells and chemical hapten exposure listed by TCRdb under 2021. The library was produced with RACE. For sequencing, a NextSeq 500 was employed. In-frame beta chains were kept once TCRdb had trimmed the public reads at Q25 with fastp and called clones with MiXCR. CDR3 protein duplicates are merged, each entry listing the most common genes and DNA. The sample has approximately 100,000 distinct CDR3 sequences on record, 11% of them singletons. The top ten constitute under 4.5% of the sample. This sample's time point label indicates: patch test 1, 2 weeks after DPC sensitization. This sample's treatment or condition label indicates: therapeutic diphenylcyclopropenone sensitization with weekly scalp DPC. The starting material was whole blood, obtained in connection with sensitization to the hapten diphenylcyclopropenone (DPC). Every receptor here comes from a woman in her forties with alopecia areata. Some clones in this sample may be carry-over from other donors' samples.

There are many counts of this clonotype. The rearrangement uses TRBV7-9 and TRBJ2-5; 8 nucleotides match TRBD1. Trimming took 6 bases from V and 4 from J; bases not matched to a gene: 4. From germline, CDR1 is SEHNR and CDR2 FQNEAQ (reference sequence). The CDR3 spans 13 residues. This chain's CDR3 is CASSLQGAETQYF. The CDR3 coding sequence is TGTGCCAGCAGTTTGCAGGGGGCAGAGACCCAGTACTTC.

The V gene is TRBV7-2, the J gene TRBJ2-3; D remains ambiguous. The germline CDR1 and CDR2 sequences are SGHTA and FQGNSA. This CDR3 has 13 amino acids. The V end lost 2 bases, the J end lost 4 bases, and 7 bases lay between the germline ends. CDR3 region: CASSLFGPDTQYF. CDR3 DNA sequence: TGTGCCAGCAGCTTATTTGGCCCAGATACGCAGTATTTT.

This clonotype was picked up a small number of times. The chain couples TRBV11-2 to TRBJ1-6; D unresolved. This CDR3 has 19 residues. Germline lookup yields CDR1 SGHAT and CDR2 FQNNGV. V lost 2 bases, J lost 3 bases, and 20 bases lay in between. This CDR3 reads CASSLLAHKNSDYNSPLHF. Written as DNA, the CDR3 is TGTGCCAGCAGCTTATTGGCCCACAAAAATTCCGACTATAATTCACCCCTCCACTTT.

This clonotype was seen many times. The rearrangement links TRBV7-2 to TRBJ1-1; D may be TRBD1 (5 bases). This CDR3 spans 14 amino acids. The germline V gene encodes CDR1 SGHTA and CDR2 FQGNSA. V dropped 4 bases and J dropped 4 bases, with 13 bases sitting between them. The CDR3 region is CASSWAGRVTEAFF. CDR3 in DNA: TGTGCCAGCAGCTGGGCGGGCAGGGTCACTGAAGCTTTCTTT.

Note on this clonotype: A read error may account for a junction end that differs from germline. The chain carries TRBV12-3 or TRBV12-4 and TRBJ1-5, with a possible D match to TRBD1 (6 bases). The CDR3 is 14 amino acids. The CDR3 loop reads CAGSRGQTHQPQHF. The CDR3 region has the DNA TGTGCCGGCAGCCGCGGACAGACCCATCAGCCCCAGCATTTT.

In this sample, this clonotype turned up a few times. The rearrangement links TRBV28 to TRBJ1-1; a possible D gene is TRBD1 (6 bases). The length of the CDR3 is 15 residues. The germline gives CDR1 MDHEN, CDR2 SYDVKM. V dropped 3 bases and J dropped 3 bases, with 14 bases sitting between them. The CDR3 DNA follows: TGTGCCAGCAGTTTGGGGGGCGCCGGGGACACTGAAGCTTTCTTT. Protein sequence: CASSLGGAGDTEAFF.

The chain joins TRBV19 to TRBJ1-2; weak D call: TRBD1 (6 bases). Trimming shortened V by 5 bases and J by 3 bases, and 13 bases separated the two germline ends. The CDR3 sequence is 14 residues long. Per germline, CDR1 LNHDA and CDR2 SQIVND (reference sequence). The CDR3 loop is CASSVTGNDYGYTF. Written as DNA, the CDR3 is TGTGCCAGTAGTGTGACAGGAAACGACTATGGCTACACCTTC.

There are many counts of this clonotype. The V and J genes are TRBV25-1 and TRBJ1-5; D is possibly TRBD1 (5 bases). With 8 bases removed from V and 6 bases from J, the gap between germline ends came to 14 bases. Germline CDR1 and CDR2: MGHDK and SYGVNS. The CDR3 spans 13 residues. The CDR3, as DNA: TGTGCCAGCTCCGGACAACCCGGTCAGCCCCAGCATTTT. Encoded protein: CASSGQPGQPQHF.

This clonotype was seen ten or more times. V and J are TRBV6-1 and TRBJ2-7, with 11 bases identical to TRBD1. The V segment lost 7 bases and the J segment 6 bases; nucleotides outside the gene matches: 8. There are 14 residues in the CDR3. The germline CDR1 and CDR2 sequences are MNHNS and SASEGT. The CDR3 protein is CASISSGTGGEQYF. Written as DNA, the CDR3 is TGTGCCAGCATTTCATCCGGGACAGGGGGCGAGCAGTACTTC.

This clonotype came up many times. This chain connects TRBV13 to TRBJ1-4; 7 nucleotides line up with TRBD1. Germline lookup yields CDR1 PRHDT and CDR2 FYEKMQ (reference sequence). Trimming removed 0 bases from V and 8 bases from J; junction bases left unmatched: 9. The CDR3 totals 16 residues. The CDR3 sequence: CASSLGGTSRGEKLFF. The CDR3 DNA reads as TGTGCCAGCAGCTTAGGCGGGACCAGCAGGGGGGAAAAACTGTTTTTT. The full variable domain, rest sourced from reference TRBV13 and TRBJ1-4, is AAGVIQSPRHLIKEKRETATLKCYPIPRHDTVYWYQQGPGQDPQFLISFYEKMQSDKGSIPDRFSAQQFSDYHSELNMSSLELGDSALYFCASSLGGTSRGEKLFFGSGTQLSVL.

The genes are TRBV29-1 and TRBJ2-7, with D uncertain. From germline, CDR1 is SQVTM and CDR2 ANQGSEA. The V gene lost 2 bases and the J gene lost 7 bases, with 21 bases spanning the gap. The CDR3 has 15 residues. The DNA of the CDR3 is TGCAGCGTTGAAAGTTTCGGTGCCGGATTGGGGGAGCAGTACTTC. Amino acids: CSVESFGAGLGEQYF.

Here the CDR3 reads CASSAAAVGEQFF. The CDR3 DNA reads TGCGCCAGCAGCGCAGCGGCAGTGGGTGAGCAGTTCTTC. The chain combines TRBV4-3 with TRBJ2-1; tentative D call: TRBD2 (5 bases). This CDR3 spans 13 amino acids. Per germline, CDR1 LGHNA and CDR2 YSLEER. V lost 5 bases, J lost 9 bases, and 14 bases lay in between.

This sequence joins TRBV29-1 and TRBJ2-7; 7 nucleotides match TRBD1. Per germline, CDR1 SQVTM and CDR2 ANQGSEA. The CDR3 is made up of 13 amino acids. V was clipped by 1 base and J by 2 bases; unmatched bases: 2. CDR3 DNA sequence: TGCAGCGTTGAAGGACAGGGAACCTACGAGCAGTACTTC. Its translation: CSVEGQGTYEQYF.

The CDR3 protein is CSARTGTGGREAFF. In DNA form, the CDR3 reads TGCAGTGCTAGAACCGGGACAGGGGGCCGAGAAGCTTTCTTT. The chain uses TRBV20-1 and TRBJ1-1; TRBD1 aligns across 12 bases. With V trimmed by 2 bases and J by 8 bases, 6 bases remained unmatched. Germline CDR1 reads DFQATT; CDR2 reads SNEGSKA (reference sequence). CDR3 size: 14 residues.